Each of the 28 T cell receptor beta chains below was sequenced from the same sample in a study of OX40 agonist ivuxolimab in advanced cancers. The data were produced by immunoSEQ multiplex PCR, yet TCRdb's version contains in-frame clones alone and is incomplete. This sample yields over 85,000 clones, of which around nine tenths are seen a single time; 0.3% to 0.4% belongs to the top ten. The sequenced sample was CD4+ or CD8+ T cells sorted from blood, obtained in a trial of the OX40 agonist ivuxolimab. The receptors derive from an adult with an advanced solid tumor such as melanoma, head and neck, liver or kidney cancer.

This sequence joins TRBV25-1 and TRBJ2-2; a possible D gene is TRBD1 (5 bases). CDR1 is MGHDK and CDR2 is SYGVNS in the germline V gene. There are 14 residues in the CDR3. V was pared by 5 bases and J by 2 bases, with 9 bases between. The CDR3 sequence: CASSHRGNTGELFF. The CDR3 DNA reads TGTGCCAGCAGTCATAGGGGAAACACCGGGGAGCTGTTTTTT.

The chain combines TRBV23-1 with TRBJ1-4; D is uncertain. TRBV23-1 is labeled an ORF, and its function is uncertain. CDR3 length equals 18 residues. Deletions cut 2 bases from V and 5 bases from J, with 21 bases between. CDR3 region: CASSQKDLQTGKNEKLFF. CDR3 nucleotides: TGCGCCAGCAGTCAAAAAGACCTCCAGACCGGCAAAAATGAAAAACTGTTTTTT.

CDR3 DNA sequence: TGTGCCAGCTCTCCATTATTAGGCGACAGGGGGCGGTGGGGTACGCAGTATTTT. This encodes CASSPLLGDRGRWGTQYF. The chain has TRBV7-6 and TRBJ2-3, with 10 positions matching TRBD1. Per germline, CDR1 SGHVS and CDR2 FNYEAQ. The CDR3 extends over 18 amino acids. With 8 bases clipped from V and 8 bases from J, the junction kept 22 bases outside the gene matches. The variable domain in full, completed from reference TRBV7-6 and TRBJ2-3, reads GAGVSQSPRYKVTKRGQDVALRCDPISGHVSLYWYRQALGQGPEFLTYFNYEAQQDKSGLPNDRFSAERPEGSISTLTIQRTEQRDSAMYRCASSPLLGDRGRWGTQYFGPGTRLTVL.

The V call is TRBV7-9, the J call TRBJ2-3; 9 positions match TRBD1. The CDR3 covers 16 residues. Germline loops: CDR1 SEHNR, CDR2 FQNEAQ (reference sequence). The trim removed 2 bases at V and 0 bases at J, leaving 3 bases unmatched. The CDR3 is CASSLWTGVSTDTQYF. The CDR3 DNA sequence: TGTGCCAGCAGCTTATGGACAGGGGTCAGCACAGATACGCAGTATTTT.

For the CDR3, the DNA is TGTGCCAGCAGTCCCGAGGGTGGTGGGGCCAACGTCCTGACTTTC. This codes for CASSPEGGGANVLTF. This rearrangement joins TRBV28 to TRBJ2-6, with D possibly TRBD2 on 5 matching bases. The CDR3 is 15 amino acids. In germline, CDR1 is MDHEN, CDR2 SYDVKM. Trimming left V 5 bases short and J 3 bases short, with 11 bases between.

The table lists this clone with a count of one. J is TRBJ1-4 and V is TRBV30, with 11 bases lining up with TRBD1. V lost 2 bases, J lost 8 bases, and 7 bases stayed unmatched. Germline values: CDR1 GTSNPN, CDR2 SVGIG (reference sequence). The CDR3 extends over 15 amino acids. DNA for the CDR3: TGTGCCTGGAGTATCTGGACAGGGGGCCAAGAAAAACTGTTTTTT. Amino acids: CAWSIWTGGQEKLFF.

This clone was seen only once. V gene TRBV6-5 combines with J gene TRBJ2-3; no definite D call. This CDR3 has 14 amino acids. Trimming pared 2 bases from V and 2 bases from J, leaving 8 bases between. Germline V gene sequence: CDR1 MNHEY, CDR2 SVGAGI. The CDR3, as DNA: TGTGCCAGCAGTTACGTCGGGTCCACAGATACGCAGTATTTT. It specifies CASSYVGSTDTQYF.

The chain carries TRBV7-9 and TRBJ2-6; D is uncertain. Between the trimmed V and J ends, which lost 9 bases and 0 bases, there was a span of 6 bases. Germline V gives CDR1 SEHNR, CDR2 FQNEAQ (reference sequence). The CDR3 is made up of 13 amino acids. In nucleotides, the CDR3 is TGTGCCAGTCTCCCCTCTGGGGCCAACGTCCTGACTTTC. Encoded protein: CASLPSGANVLTF.

V usage is TRBV28 and J usage is TRBJ2-5; 9 bases align to TRBD2. CDR3 length: 13 residues. The trim removed 8 bases at V and 5 bases at J, leaving 6 bases unmatched. Per germline, CDR1 MDHEN and CDR2 SYDVKM. The CDR3 here is CASAGGAWETQYF. Here the CDR3 DNA reads TGTGCCAGCGCGGGGGGGGCGTGGGAGACCCAGTACTTC.

The chain has TRBV28 and TRBJ2-5; D may be TRBD2 (6 bases). V was pared by 2 bases and J by 5 bases, with 9 bases between. CDR1 and CDR2 (germline): MDHEN, SYDVKM. The CDR3 consists of 13 residues. CDR3 nucleotides: TGTGCCAGCAGTTTAGGAGGGAGTGAGACCCAGTACTTC. Its translation: CASSLGGSETQYF. The variable domain in full, with the rest retrieved from reference TRBV28 and TRBJ2-5, is DVKVTQSSRYLVKRTGEKVFLECVQDMDHENMFWYRQDPGLGLRLIYFSYDVKMKEKGDIPEGYSVSREKKERFSLILESASTNQTSMYLCASSLGGSETQYFGPGTRLLVL.

J is TRBJ1-1 and V is TRBV11-1, with 10 bases lining up with TRBD1. This CDR3 comprises 14 residues. Trimming cost V 4 bases and J 1 base; bases outside gene matches: 0. Germline CDR1 is SGHAT and CDR2 is FQDESV (reference sequence). CDR3 sequence: CASSWDRGNTEAFF. The CDR3 DNA is TGTGCCAGCAGCTGGGACAGGGGGAACACTGAAGCTTTCTTT.

V and J are TRBV25-1 and TRBJ2-1; tentatively, D is TRBD1 (6 bases). Trimming shortened V by 3 bases and J by 4 bases, and 16 bases separated the two germline ends. CDR1 MGHDK and CDR2 SYGVNS come from the germline V gene. The CDR3 spans 16 residues. This chain's CDR3 is CASSDLATGGYNEQFF. The CDR3 DNA sequence: TGTGCCAGCAGTGATCTGGCGACAGGAGGTTACAATGAGCAGTTCTTC.

The V and J genes are TRBV7-8 and TRBJ1-1; TRBD1 aligns across 8 bases. Germline assignment: CDR1 SGHVS and CDR2 FQNEAQ. V was pared by 3 bases and J by 5 bases, with 8 bases of the junction left unmatched. This CDR3 is built from 15 residues. The CDR3 region is CASSFRDRGGTEAFF. CDR3 nucleotide sequence: TGTGCCAGCAGCTTTCGCGACAGGGGTGGAACTGAAGCTTTCTTT. Full variable domain (rest looked up from reference TRBV7-8 and TRBJ1-1): GAGVSQSPRYKVAKRGQDVALRCDPISGHVSLFWYQQALGQGPEFLTYFQNEAQLDKSGLPSDRFFAERPEGSVSTLKIQRTQQEDSAVYLCASSFRDRGGTEAFFGQGTRLTVV.

The CDR3 nucleotides are TGTGCCAGCAGTTTGGGGCCCCGCGAGCAGTACTTC. This gives the protein CASSLGPREQYF. This chain connects TRBV6-6 to TRBJ2-7; D may be TRBD1 (5 bases). CDR1 MNHNY and CDR2 SVGAGI come from the germline V gene (reference sequence). CDR3 length: 12 amino acids. The V gene lost 4 bases and the J gene lost 6 bases, with 10 bases spanning the gap.

The chain uses TRBV10-3 and TRBJ1-1, with a weak D call TRBD1 (5 bases). Germline CDR1 reads ENHRY; CDR2 reads SYGVKD. The CDR3 extends over 15 amino acids. V was trimmed by 0 bases and J by 0 bases, leaving 8 bases between them. The CDR3 coding sequence is TGTGCCATCAGTGAGTCGGGGCAGATGAACACTGAAGCTTTCTTT. Translating gives CAISESGQMNTEAFF.

This clone turned up a few times. This chain links TRBV7-8 with TRBJ2-3; D might be TRBD2 (5 bases). The germline gives CDR1 SGHVS, CDR2 FQNEAQ. The CDR3 sequence is 14 residues long. The ends were cut back, 0 bases at V and 4 bases at J, with 8 bases in the middle. Here the CDR3 reads CASSLARGSDTQYF. As DNA, the CDR3 is TGTGCCAGCAGCTTAGCTCGCGGGTCAGATACGCAGTATTTT. Full variable domain (outside the CDR3, taken from reference TRBV7-8 and TRBJ2-3): GAGVSQSPRYKVAKRGQDVALRCDPISGHVSLFWYQQALGQGPEFLTYFQNEAQLDKSGLPSDRFFAERPEGSVSTLKIQRTQQEDSAVYLCASSLARGSDTQYFGPGTRLTVL.

The V and J genes are TRBV10-1 and TRBJ2-5; D possibly corresponds to TRBD1 (6 bases). The V gene's germline CDR1 is WNHNN and CDR2 SYGVQD (reference sequence). The V and J ends lost 3 bases and 5 bases respectively, with 10 bases between them. The CDR3 is 13 residues long. CDR3 nucleotides: TGCGCCAGCAGTGACGGGACATCTGAGACCCAGTACTTC. As protein: CASSDGTSETQYF.

The J gene is TRBJ1-2, the V gene TRBV28; TRBD1 agrees at 7 bases. Unmatched junction bases numbered 17, after V lost 8 bases and J lost 5 bases. The germline gives CDR1 MDHEN, CDR2 SYDVKM. The CDR3 spans 16 residues. The CDR3 DNA is TGTGCCAGCGGGTTAGCCCTGGGCTCGGGACAGTATGGCTACACCTTC. This sequence encodes CASGLALGSGQYGYTF.

The V and J genes are TRBV6-1 and TRBJ2-1, with no clear D. V lost 2 bases and J lost 16, with 12 bases in between. Germline CDR1 MNHNS, CDR2 SASEGT. The CDR3 covers 11 residues. CDR3 in DNA: TGTGCCAGCAGTGAAATGGAGAATCAATTCTTC. Protein: CASSEMENQFF.

The CDR3 coding sequence is TGTGCCAGCAGCCAAGAAAACTTCCAAGAGACCCAGTACTTC. Amino acids: CASSQENFQETQYF. V is TRBV4-2 and J is TRBJ2-5; no clear D gene. This CDR3 is built from 14 residues. V lost 0 bases to trimming and J lost 1 base, with 6 bases between them. Germline V CDR1 and CDR2: LGHNA, YNFKEQ.

The J gene is TRBJ1-3, the V gene TRBV7-9, with D unclear. Germline V gene sequence: CDR1 SEHNR, CDR2 FQNEAQ (reference sequence). Trimming removed 5 bases at V and 3 bases at J, with 11 bases between. This CDR3 comprises 14 residues. CDR3 in DNA: TGTGCCAGCAGCCCCCGGGAGGGTGGAAACACCATATATTTT. It translates to CASSPREGGNTIYF.

This clone was detected only once. This chain joins TRBV19 and TRBJ2-7; D may be TRBD2 (7 bases). CDR1 is LNHDA, CDR2 SQIVND, per germline (reference sequence). Deletions cut 5 bases from V and 1 base from J, with 21 bases between. The CDR3 length is 17 residues. The CDR3 loop reads CASSPSSGASGSYEQYF. In DNA form, the CDR3 reads TGTGCCAGTAGTCCCTCTTCGGGGGCTAGCGGATCCTACGAGCAGTACTTC.

V is TRBV6-5 and J is TRBJ1-1; D is perhaps TRBD1 (5 bases). Germline CDR1 reads MNHEY; CDR2 reads SVGAGI. The CDR3 sequence is 13 residues long. V was pared by 6 bases and J by 5 bases, with 13 bases between. CDR3 in amino acids: CASRRRGRTEAFF. The DNA for the CDR3 is TGTGCCAGCAGAAGACGGGGACGGACTGAAGCTTTCTTT.

The chain recombines TRBV6-5 with TRBJ1-5; TRBD1 matches 10 bases. J lost 2 bases, V lost 6 bases, and 4 bases had no gene match. The CDR3 contains 15 residues. Looked up from germline, CDR1 is MNHEY and CDR2 is SVGAGI. In nucleotides, the CDR3 is TGTGCCAGCAGCCTGGGACAGGGGCGCAATCAGCCCCAGCATTTT. This gives the protein CASSLGQGRNQPQHF.

This sequence joins TRBV6-1 and TRBJ1-5, with D uncertain. The V end was cut by 2 bases, the J end by 2 bases, with 7 bases between. The germline V gene encodes CDR1 MNHNS and CDR2 SASEGT. The CDR3 is 14 residues long. The CDR3 is CASSEMGRNQPQHF. Written as DNA, the CDR3 is TGTGCCAGCAGTGAAATGGGCCGCAATCAGCCCCAGCATTTT.

The chain combines TRBV9 with TRBJ1-1, with 11 bases aligning to TRBD1. The CDR3 extends over 16 amino acids. V lost 0 bases and J lost 6; bases outside the gene matches: 7. Germline values: CDR1 SGDLS, CDR2 YYNGEE. CDR3 sequence: CASSVAGTGQGAEAFF. The CDR3 bases are TGTGCCAGCAGCGTAGCGGGGACGGGACAGGGGGCTGAAGCTTTCTTT.

CDR3 sequence: CASRRLQGVTEAFF. Written as DNA, the CDR3 is TGTGCCAGTAGAAGGTTACAGGGCGTCACTGAAGCTTTCTTT. This chain joins TRBV2 and TRBJ1-1; the D gene is possibly TRBD1 (6 bases). Germline CDR1 and CDR2: SNHLY and FYNNEI. This CDR3 spans 14 amino acids. Trimming removed 9 bases from V and 4 bases from J, with 18 bases in between.

The gene calls are TRBV18 and TRBJ2-5, with D possibly being TRBD2 (5 bases). This CDR3 comprises 13 residues. V was cut by 2 bases and J by 4 bases, with 8 bases left in between. Germline CDR1 reads KGHSH; CDR2 reads LQKENI. CDR3: CASSPSEAETQYF. CDR3 sequence (DNA): TGTGCCAGCTCACCATCGGAGGCAGAGACCCAGTACTTC.